This T cell receptor (beta chain) was identified in a study of control samples from healthy donors and cancer patients. The germline V gene has CDR1 SEHNR and CDR2 FQNEAQ (reference sequence). V lost 5 bases and J 0 bases, leaving 7 bases between the germline ends. CDR3 length: 13 residues. The repertoire was sequenced with immunoSEQ multiplex PCR; TCRdb's copy has only in-frame clones and lacks some. The data show tens of thousands of clones, under 90% seen once. This clonotype was sampled from a man aged 55 to 70 with colorectal cancer. The V and J genes are TRBV7-9 and TRBJ1-2; D not resolved. Sequencing input: PBMCs. The CDR3 sequence is CASSTQANYGYTF. CDR3 DNA sequence: TGTGCCAGCAGCACCCAAGCTAACTATGGCTACACCTTC.